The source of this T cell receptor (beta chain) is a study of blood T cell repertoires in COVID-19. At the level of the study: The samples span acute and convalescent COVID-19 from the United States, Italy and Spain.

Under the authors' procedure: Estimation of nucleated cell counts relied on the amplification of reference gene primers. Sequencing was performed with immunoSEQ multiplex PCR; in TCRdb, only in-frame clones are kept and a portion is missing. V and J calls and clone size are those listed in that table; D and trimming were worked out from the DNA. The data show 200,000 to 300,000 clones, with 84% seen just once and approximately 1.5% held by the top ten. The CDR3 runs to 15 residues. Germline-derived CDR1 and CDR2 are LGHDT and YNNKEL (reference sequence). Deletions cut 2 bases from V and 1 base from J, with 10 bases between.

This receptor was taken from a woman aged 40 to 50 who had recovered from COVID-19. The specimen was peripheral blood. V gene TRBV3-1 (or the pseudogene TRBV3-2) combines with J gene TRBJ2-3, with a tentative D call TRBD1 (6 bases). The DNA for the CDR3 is TGTGCCAGCAGCCAAACAGGGATACGCACAGATACGCAGTATTTT. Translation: CASSQTGIRTDTQYF.